The T cell receptor beta chain described here comes from a study of shared T cell receptors in the human thymus. Using immunoSEQ multiplex PCR, the repertoire was profiled, and TCRdb retains in-frame clones only, with some absent. Among 630,000 or so clones listed, approximately 89% were seen once. CDR3 length: 15 residues. With 0 bases removed from V and 3 bases from J, the gap between germline ends came to 12 bases. Germline V lookup: CDR1 SGHDT, CDR2 YYEEEE. This sample also appeared in a second study, on human thymus T cells.

Sequencing was carried out using thymocytes. This sequence originates from a boy in the first two years of life with a congenital heart defect. The V gene is TRBV5-6, the J gene TRBJ1-2; no definite D call. This chain's CDR3 is CASSLGPQVDYGYTF. The CDR3 bases are TGTGCCAGCAGCTTGGGACCCCAGGTCGACTATGGCTACACCTTC.